Listed below are T cell receptor beta chains from one sample, sequenced in a study of CD8 T cells in ankylosing spondylitis. TCRdb reprocessed the 5' RACE reads with MiXCR, giving one entry per CDR3 protein. The sample includes around 540,000 distinct CDR3 sequences, roughly 13% seen only once; the top ten take 6.8%. The sequenced material came from blood, either unsorted or a sorted T cell fraction (not recorded which). These receptor sequences come from a male donor with ankylosing spondylitis. Each CDR3 is given with its conserved first and last residue. D genes are given only for firm matches.

V gene	D gene	CDR3 protein
TRBV12-3/TRBV12-4	-	CASSRAGSGANVLTF
TRBV5-1	-	CASSPPQGSLGEQYF
TRBV29-1	TRBD1	CSVEDPGDRGYEQYF
TRBV7-9	TRBD2	CASSSSSGSPSDTQYF
TRBV5-1	TRBD1	CASSLGGTGAKTGELFF
TRBV2	-	CASSAKGNLGQYF
TRBV20-1	-	CSARVGPQSDTQYF
TRBV15	TRBD2	CATSRSGLAAITDTQYF
TRBV4-2	-	CASSRERGTEAFF
TRBV24-1	-	CATSDRSGNQPQHF
TRBV4-1	TRBD1	CASSQEGQGNEKLFF
TRBV4-2	-	CASSQDGSSYEQYF
TRBV10-3	TRBD2	CAISESPGRSGGEDTQYF
TRBV5-1	TRBD2	CASSFTSGNNYEQYF
TRBV19	-	CASSTTPGAEAFF
TRBV5-1	TRBD2	CASSIGLATFPPSTDTQYF
TRBV20-1	-	CSARHGIMNTEAFF
TRBV5-6	TRBD2	CASSRGVAGVGEQYF
TRBV2	TRBD1	CASSIQTGMNTEAFF
TRBV6-1	TRBD1	CASSEALFGQGMNTEAFF
TRBV20-1	-	CSARVGEGGGQPQHF
TRBV7-7	-	CASSPGGPREKLFF
TRBV6-5	TRBD2	CASSYPRTSGRNSYNEQFF
TRBV29-1	-	CSVAMLGGKTGELFF
TRBV20-1	-	CSARDNADTQYF
TRBV20-1	-	CSASPWAYEQYF
TRBV7-9	-	CASSLAGGSSYGYTF
TRBV20-1	-	CSARRPGGEPTNEKLFF
TRBV11-1	TRBD2	CASSSRTGTSGTSYNEQFF
TRBV7-2	TRBD2	CASSLGGLAGGELFF
TRBV3-1	-	CASSHKRTVNTGELFF
TRBV2	TRBD2	CARGLAGDRGELFF
TRBV20-1	-	CSARETGYNEQFF
TRBV6-1	TRBD2	CASTRTSGGPTYEQYF
TRBV5-1	-	CASSFAAGRSTDTQYF
TRBV3-1	-	CASSHGGYQETQYF
TRBV2	-	CASSEASGGMLPNEQFF
TRBV28	-	CASTPGVAVYQETQYF
TRBV20-1	TRBD2	CCARDPSGRITDTQYF
TRBV5-6	-	CASSLAPTPYGYTF
TRBV3-1	TRBD1	CASSDRVDYGYTF
TRBV5-1	-	CASREAVTGELFF
TRBV20-1	-	CSAIGDLAYNEQFF
TRBV11-2	TRBD1	CASSYDRDEQFF
TRBV10-2	TRBD2	CASGSGREWTGELFF
TRBV5-1	TRBD1	CASNPRQGNTGELFF
TRBV7-9	TRBD1	CASSLTTGGQPQHF
TRBV20-1	-	CSLQTPTDTQYF
TRBV15	TRBD1	CATSRHDRENTEAFF
TRBV11-2	TRBD2	CASSPSGRVNNEQFF
TRBV6-5	-	CASSYSRDSADNEQFF
TRBV12-3/TRBV12-4	TRBD1	CASSSTGGEQFF
TRBV20-1	-	CSARDHRQETYEQYF
TRBV29-1	-	CSVIGDRQFF
TRBV20-1	TRBD1	CSARLDRVQETQYF
TRBV4-1	TRBD1	CASSQDRGNSPLHF